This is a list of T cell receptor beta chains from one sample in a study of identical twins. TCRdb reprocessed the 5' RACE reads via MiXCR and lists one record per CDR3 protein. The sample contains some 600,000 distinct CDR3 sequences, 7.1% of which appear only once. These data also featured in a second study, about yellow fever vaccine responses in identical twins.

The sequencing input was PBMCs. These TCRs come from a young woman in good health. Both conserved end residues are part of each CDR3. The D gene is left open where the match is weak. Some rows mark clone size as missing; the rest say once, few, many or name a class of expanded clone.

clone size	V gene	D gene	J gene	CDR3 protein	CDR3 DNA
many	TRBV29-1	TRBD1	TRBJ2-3	CSVSWGQGADTQYF	TGCAGCGTCTCTTGGGGACAGGGAGCAGATACGCAGTATTTT
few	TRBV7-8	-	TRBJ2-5	CASSLTFPGVVETQYF	TGTGCCAGCAGCCTAACCTTTCCCGGGGTTGTGGAGACCCAGTACTTC
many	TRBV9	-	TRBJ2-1	CASSVEAGYNEQFF	TGTGCCAGCAGCGTAGAGGCAGGTTACAATGAGCAGTTCTTC
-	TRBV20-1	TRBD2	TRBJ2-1	CSARGGLAGGRNEQFF	TGCAGTGCTAGAGGTGGACTAGCGGGAGGGCGGAATGAGCAGTTCTTC
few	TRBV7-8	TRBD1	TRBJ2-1	CASSSEGTGDYNEQFF	TGTGCCAGCAGTTCTGAAGGGACAGGGGACTACAATGAGCAGTTCTTC
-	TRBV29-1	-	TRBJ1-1	CSTSYTNTEAFF	TGCAGCACTTCCTACACGAACACTGAAGCTTTCTTT
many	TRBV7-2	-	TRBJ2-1	CASSFYRPNNEQFF	TGTGCCAGCAGCTTTTATAGACCCAACAATGAGCAGTTCTTC
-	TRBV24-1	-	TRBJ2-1	CATSDRTRREGNEQFF	TGTGCCACCAGTGATCGGACTCGCCGAGAGGGCAATGAGCAGTTCTTC
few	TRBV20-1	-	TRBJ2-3	CSARDGGHTDTQYF	TGCAGTGCTAGAGATGGCGGACACACAGATACGCAGTATTTT
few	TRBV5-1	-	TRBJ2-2	CASSANGQNTGELFF	TGCGCCAGCAGCGCGAACGGACAGAACACCGGGGAGCTGTTTTTT
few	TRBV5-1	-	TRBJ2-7	CASSTAYEQYF	TGCGCCAGCAGCACAGCCTACGAGCAGTACTTC
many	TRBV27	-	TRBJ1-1	CASSWGANVLITEAFF	TGTGCCAGCAGTTGGGGCGCGAACGTTTTGATCACTGAAGCTTTCTTT
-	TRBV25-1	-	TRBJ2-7	CASSGQFYEQYF	TGTGCCAGCAGCGGACAGTTCTACGAGCAGTACTTC
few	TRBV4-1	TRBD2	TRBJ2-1	CASSDTSGTYNEQFF	TGCGCCAGCAGCGACACTAGCGGGACCTACAATGAGCAGTTCTTC
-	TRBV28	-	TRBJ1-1	CASSLTGRKAFF	TGTGCCAGCAGTTTAACGGGACGCAAAGCTTTCTTT
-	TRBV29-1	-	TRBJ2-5	CSVEDQGTRGETQYF	TGCAGCGTTGAAGATCAGGGCACCAGGGGTGAGACCCAGTACTTC
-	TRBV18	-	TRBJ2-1	CASSPPGREASYNEQFF	TGTGCCAGCTCACCACCGGGCAGGGAGGCCTCCTACAATGAGCAGTTCTTC
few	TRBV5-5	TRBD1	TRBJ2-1	CASSFPGQGRNEQFF	TGTGCCAGCAGCTTTCCGGGACAGGGGAGGAATGAGCAGTTCTTC